Following are 11 T cell receptor beta chains from one sample sequenced in a study of CD8 T cells in ankylosing spondylitis. TCRdb fed the 5' RACE reads into MiXCR, producing one record per CDR3 protein. The table includes about 130,000 distinct CDR3 sequences, approximately 13% detected once. The sequenced sample consisted of blood, either unsorted or a sorted T cell fraction (not recorded which). Receptor source: a female donor with ankylosing spondylitis or in good health (not recorded which).

The chain has TRBV10-3 and TRBJ1-1, with 9 bases aligning to TRBD1. The CDR3 covers 13 residues. CDR1 is ENHRY, CDR2 SYGVKD, per germline. The trim removed 3 bases at V and 6 bases at J, leaving 2 bases unmatched. CDR3 amino acids: CAISETGGAEAFF. The CDR3 nucleotides read TGTGCCATCAGTGAAACAGGGGGCGCTGAAGCTTTCTTT.

This clonotype was seen many times. This chain joins TRBV5-1 and TRBJ2-3; possible D gene TRBD1, 5 bases. The V gene lost 0 bases and the J gene lost 0 bases, with 11 bases spanning the gap. The CDR3 extends over 16 amino acids. Germline-derived CDR1 and CDR2 are SGHRS and YFSETQ. CDR3 DNA sequence: TGCGCCAGCAGCTTGGGGGGCCGTCCTAGCACAGATACGCAGTATTTT. Its translation: CASSLGGRPSTDTQYF.

In this sample, this clonotype turned up many times. The rearrangement uses TRBV20-1 and TRBJ2-4; D is unresolved. The CDR3 is made up of 12 amino acids. Trimming took off 2 bases at V and 6 bases at J, with 8 bases between the two ends. CDR1 and CDR2 (germline): DFQATT, SNEGSKA (reference sequence). The CDR3 loop reads CSARRPGNIQYF. CDR3 sequence (DNA): TGCAGTGCTAGAAGGCCGGGAAACATTCAGTACTTC.

This chain joins TRBV3-1 and TRBJ2-7, with D unclear. The germline V and J ends were trimmed by 2 bases and 6 bases, with 11 bases remaining between them. CDR1 is LGHDT, CDR2 YNNKEL, per germline (reference sequence). The length of the CDR3 is 13 residues. The chain's CDR3 is CASSQKRPSEQYF. Written as DNA, the CDR3 is TGTGCCAGCAGCCAAAAAAGGCCCTCCGAGCAGTACTTC.

This clonotype was observed many times. This chain links TRBV25-1 with TRBJ2-5; D not certain. The V gene's germline CDR1 is MGHDK and CDR2 SYGVNS. The CDR3 totals 14 residues. V lost 5 bases, J lost 0 bases, and 10 bases lay in between. In DNA form, the CDR3 reads TGTGCCAGCAGTCCGGCAGTTTACCAAGAGACCCAGTACTTC. This sequence encodes CASSPAVYQETQYF.

This clonotype appeared many times. The chain uses TRBV7-9 and TRBJ2-2; D remains ambiguous. The CDR3 covers 17 residues. Deletions cut 5 bases from V and 0 bases from J, with 16 bases between. CDR1 is SEHNR and CDR2 is FQNEAQ in the germline V gene (reference sequence). In DNA, the CDR3 is TGTGCCAGCAGCCCGGACCCTACATCCCCGAACACCGGGGAGCTGTTTTTT. Its translation is CASSPDPTSPNTGELFF.

This clonotype has just a few counts. J is TRBJ2-3 and V is TRBV18; D unresolved. With 3 bases removed from V and 0 bases from J, the gap between germline ends came to 10 bases. The germline V gene has CDR1 KGHSH and CDR2 LQKENI. This CDR3 has 15 amino acids. In DNA form, the CDR3 reads TGTGCCAGCTCACCCACGTTTGCTAGCACAGATACGCAGTATTTT. Translation: CASSPTFASTDTQYF.

The chain links TRBV5-1 to TRBJ2-2; D unresolved. V lost 2 bases and J 2 bases, leaving 13 bases between the germline ends. The V gene's germline CDR1 is SGHRS and CDR2 YFSETQ. The CDR3 sequence is 16 residues long. The CDR3 sequence: CASSLQTPPNTGELFF. The CDR3 DNA is TGCGCCAGCAGCTTACAGACCCCGCCCAACACCGGGGAGCTGTTTTTT. Together with reference TRBV5-1 and TRBJ2-2, the CDR3 gives the full variable domain: KAGVTQTPRYLIKTRGQQVTLSCSPISGHRSVSWYQQTPGQGLQFLFEYFSETQRNKGNFPGRFSGRQFSNSRSEMNVSTLELGDSALYLCASSLQTPPNTGELFFGEGSRLTVL.

This chain uses TRBV12-5 with TRBJ2-1; 10 nucleotides align to TRBD2. Trimming at V came to 0 bases and at J to 4 bases, leaving 3 bases not matched to a gene. CDR1 LGHNT and CDR2 FRNRAP come from the germline V gene. There are 16 residues in the CDR3. The CDR3 nucleotides are TGTGCTAGTGGTTTGGTACATAGCGGGGGGTACAATGAGCAGTTCTTC. Translated: CASGLVHSGGYNEQFF.

This clonotype has only a few counts. The rearrangement joins TRBV2 to TRBJ2-7; maybe TRBD1 (5 bases). Germline V gene data show CDR1 as SNHLY and CDR2 as FYNNEI. The CDR3 spans 13 residues. Trimming cost V 4 bases and J 7 bases, with 14 bases left between them. CDR3 sequence (DNA): TGTGCCAGCAGTGTGGACACTTCTCGGGAGCAGTACTTC. It yields the protein CASSVDTSREQYF.

The rearrangement uses TRBV12-3 or TRBV12-4 and TRBJ2-4; TRBD1 aligns across 9 bases. This CDR3 is 15 amino acids long. J was trimmed by 2 bases and V by 7 bases; bases with no gene match: 6. The CDR3 DNA reads TGTGCCAGCAAGGGACAGGGTCAATCCAAAAACATTCAGTACTTC. Its translation: CASKGQGQSKNIQYF.